The 6 T cell receptor beta chains listed next were all sequenced from one sample in a study of tumor and adjacent non-tumor tissue in lung cancer. The template was RNA from unsorted bulk tissue. More than 3 cm separated this lung sample from the edge of the tumor. TCRbeta libraries were built with three rounds of nested PCR, modified from ARM-PCR. TCRdb re-derived calls from the multiplex PCR reads in MiXCR, one entry per CDR3 protein. This sample has over 100,000 distinct CDR3 sequences, with around 57% found just once. Sequenced input: distant non-tumor lung tissue. Receptors originate from a man in his sixties with non-small cell lung cancer.

J is TRBJ1-1 and V is TRBV6-2 or TRBV6-3; a weak D match, TRBD1 (6 bases). V shed 11 bases and J shed 4 bases, with 20 bases lying between them. The CDR3 totals 14 residues. From germline, CDR1 is MNHEY and CDR2 SVGEGT. CDR3 sequence: CACRGQGTVTEAFF. The DNA for the CDR3 is TGTGCCTGCCGGGGGCAGGGTACGGTCACTGAAGCTTTCTTT.

J is TRBJ1-2 and V is TRBV20-1; TRBD1 is a possible D gene (6 bases). Trimming shortened V by 5 bases and J by 4 bases, and 17 bases separated the two germline ends. Germline V CDR1 and CDR2: DFQATT, SNEGSKA (reference sequence). CDR3 length equals 14 residues. CDR3 in DNA: TGCAGTGCTCCCGGACAGCTCGGCAGCTATGGCTACACCTTC. Residues: CSAPGQLGSYGYTF.

This clonotype was seen ten or more times. The chain employs TRBV5-6 and TRBJ2-2, with 7 bases fitting TRBD2. This CDR3 has 15 amino acids. After removal of 1 base from V and 6 bases from J, the junction contained 6 bases not matched to a gene. Germline CDR1 and CDR2: SGHDT and YYEEEE. The CDR3 region has the DNA TGTGCCAGCAGCTTGAACGGGGGGATGGCCGGGGAGCTGTTTTTT. As protein: CASSLNGGMAGELFF.

This clonotype appeared once. This clone may be a read error of a much larger clone one base away. The chain is built from TRBV30 and TRBJ2-5; no clear D gene. This CDR3 comprises 13 residues. Per the germline V gene, CDR1 is GTSNPN and CDR2 is SVGIG (reference sequence). The DNA for the CDR3 is TGTACCTGGAGAAGACGACCTCAAGAGACCCAGTACTTC. Its translation is CTWRRRPQETQYF. The full variable domain, completed using reference TRBV30 and TRBJ2-5, is SQTIHQWPATLVQPVGSPLSLECTVEGTSNPNLYWYRQAAGRGLQLLFYSVGIGQISSEVPQNLSASRPQDRQFILSSKKLLLSDSGFYLCTWRRRPQETQYFGPGTRLLVL.

A remark on this clonotype: A much larger clone lies one base from this, so it may be a read error. The V gene is TRBV30, the J gene TRBJ2-5; 9 nucleotides agree with TRBD2. There are 14 residues in the CDR3. Germline V gene sequence: CDR1 GTSNPN, CDR2 SVGIG (reference sequence). CDR3 residues: CARSGRTSGETQYF. DNA of the CDR3: TGTGCCAGGAGTGGTAGAACTAGCGGGGAGACCCAGTACTTC.

This clonotype was seen ten or more times. The rearrangement joins TRBV4-2 to TRBJ1-1; D may be TRBD1 (6 bases). The V gene lost 3 bases and the J gene lost 2 bases, with 16 bases spanning the gap. The CDR3 is made up of 16 amino acids. Per germline, CDR1 LGHNA and CDR2 YNFKEQ. The CDR3 region is CASSQGAGTLNTEAFF. The CDR3 nucleotides read TGTGCCAGCAGCCAGGGAGCCGGGACACTTAACACTGAAGCTTTCTTT.